Sequencing of this T cell receptor (beta chain) was carried out in a study of control samples from healthy donors and cancer patients. This clone was recorded once. V was pared by 1 base and J by 3 bases, with 6 bases of the junction left unmatched. The CDR3 loop spans 16 amino acids. Germline CDR1 and CDR2: LNHDA and SQIVND (reference sequence). Sequenced by immunoSEQ multiplex PCR; TCRdb stores in-frame clones only, minus some. Of about 49,000 clones listed, around 94% are singletons. This chain uses TRBV19 with TRBJ2-7; 10 bases fit TRBD1. Sequencing input: PBMCs. The sequence came from a man in his thirties or forties with colorectal cancer. The CDR3, as DNA: TGTGCCAGTAGTATAGCTTCTAGGACAGGGGGCTACGAGCAGTACTTC. This gives the protein CASSIASRTGGYEQYF. The variable domain in full, completed from reference TRBV19 and TRBJ2-7, reads DGGITQSPKYLFRKEGQNVTLSCEQNLNHDAMYWYRQDPGQGLRLIYYSQIVNDFQKGDIAEGYSVSREKKESFPLTVTSAQKNPTAFYLCASSIASRTGGYEQYFGPGTRLTVT.